The 10 T cell receptor beta chains below come from one sample, sequenced in a study of blood T cell repertoires in COVID-19. Clones were sequenced by immunoSEQ multiplex PCR, and TCRdb holds only the in-frame ones, with some missing. Here the sample spans roughly 500,000 clones, approximately 92% being singletons. Sequencing used peripheral blood. Receptors originate from a man aged 18 to 29 with COVID-19, enrolled during active disease.

The genes are TRBV6-2 or TRBV6-3 and TRBJ2-5; 11 bases are shared with TRBD2. The CDR3 totals 16 residues. Germline V gives CDR1 MNHEY, CDR2 SVGEGT. The V segment lost 2 bases and the J segment 3 bases; nucleotides outside the gene matches: 5. CDR3 in DNA: TGTGCCAGCAGTTACGTAGCGGGGGGGGTAGAAGAGACCCAGTACTTC. This gives the protein CASSYVAGGVEETQYF.

The rearrangement links TRBV2 to TRBJ2-2; 11 nucleotides line up with TRBD2. The CDR3 covers 15 residues. Germline CDR1 SNHLY, CDR2 FYNNEI. The V segment lost 7 bases and the J segment 6 bases; nucleotides outside the gene matches: 7. The CDR3 DNA sequence: TGTGCCAGCAAGTCTAGCGGGGGGCGAGCCGGGGAGCTGTTTTTT. Translated, it gives CASKSSGGRAGELFF.

Worth noting for this clone: The sample contains more than one DNA sequence encoding this CDR3. The gene calls are TRBV29-1 and TRBJ1-4; D remains ambiguous. The CDR3 is 11 residues long. Germline V lookup: CDR1 SQVTM, CDR2 ANQGSEA. With 4 bases removed from V and 8 bases from J, the gap between germline ends came to 8 bases. CDR3 coding DNA: TGCAGCGTTGTGGAGGGCGAAAAACTGTTTTTT. This translates into CSVVEGEKLFF.

This clone came up once. The chain couples TRBV5-3 to TRBJ1-1, with a tentative D call TRBD1 (5 bases). TRBV5-3 is given ORF status, its function remaining uncertain. With 2 bases removed from V and 4 bases from J, the gap between germline ends came to 27 bases. The CDR3 is 19 amino acids. The chain's CDR3 is CARSFSSSRDLSQGTEAFF. Here the CDR3 DNA reads TGTGCCAGAAGCTTCTCATCGTCAAGGGATTTAAGTCAGGGCACTGAAGCTTTCTTT.

The chain combines TRBV14 with TRBJ2-1; 8 bases are a match to TRBD2. Germline lookup yields CDR1 SGHDN and CDR2 FVKESK. Trimming at V came to 3 bases and at J to 15 bases, leaving 10 bases not matched to a gene. CDR3 length: 13 residues. The CDR3 region is CASSQALSGALFF. CDR3 coding DNA: TGTGCCAGCAGCCAGGCTCTTAGCGGGGCCCTGTTCTTC. Filled out from reference TRBV14 and TRBJ2-1, the complete variable domain reads EAGVTQFPSHSVIEKGQTVTLRCDPISGHDNLYWYRRVMGKEIKFLLHFVKESKQDESGMPNNRFLAERTGGTYSTLKVQPAELEDSGVYFCASSQALSGALFFGPGTRLTVL.

This clone turned up a few times. The gene calls are TRBV19 and TRBJ1-1, with TRBD1 matching over 7 bases. This CDR3 has 12 amino acids. Germline V gene lookup returns CDR1 LNHDA and CDR2 SQIVND (reference sequence). The junction had 5 bases not matched to a gene; V was cut back by 10 bases and J by 3 bases. CDR3 in DNA: TGTGCCACGGTACAGGGGTACACTGAAGCTTTCTTT. This codes for CATVQGYTEAFF.

V is TRBV3-1 (or the pseudogene TRBV3-2) and J is TRBJ1-6, with D tentatively TRBD1 (5 bases). The CDR3 is 17 amino acids. V dropped 0 bases and J dropped 6 bases, with 15 bases sitting between them. Germline V gene sequence: CDR1 LGHDT, CDR2 YNNKEL (reference sequence). CDR3 loop: CASSQDFLETVNSPLHF. CDR3 DNA sequence: TGTGCCAGCAGCCAAGATTTCTTAGAGACAGTTAATTCACCCCTCCACTTT.

This chain joins TRBV14 and TRBJ2-7; TRBD2 matches 9 bases. V was clipped by 0 bases and J by 7 bases; unmatched bases: 1. CDR3 length: 13 residues. Germline V gene lookup returns CDR1 SGHDN and CDR2 FVKESK. The CDR3 DNA reads as TGTGCCAGCAGCCAAGATCTAGCGGGGGAGCAGTACTTC. This encodes CASSQDLAGEQYF. Using reference TRBV14 and TRBJ2-7 for the parts outside the CDR3, the full variable domain is EAGVTQFPSHSVIEKGQTVTLRCDPISGHDNLYWYRRVMGKEIKFLLHFVKESKQDESGMPNNRFLAERTGGTYSTLKVQPAELEDSGVYFCASSQDLAGEQYFGPGTRLTVT.

This chain connects TRBV30 to TRBJ1-1, with D unresolved. This CDR3 spans 14 amino acids. Trimming cost V 2 bases and J 1 base, with 11 bases left between them. Germline V CDR1 and CDR2: GTSNPN, SVGIG (reference sequence). Here the CDR3 reads CAWSRVSGNTEAFF. The CDR3 coding sequence is TGTGCCTGGAGTCGGGTTTCCGGGAACACTGAAGCTTTCTTT.

The V call is TRBV27, the J call TRBJ2-3; D might be TRBD2 (5 bases). V was pared by 2 bases and J by 3 bases, with 15 bases between. Germline loops: CDR1 MNHEY, CDR2 SMNVEV (reference sequence). CDR3 size: 16 residues. CDR3 sequence reads: CASSLLAPRGTDTQYF. The DNA of the CDR3 is TGTGCCAGCAGTTTACTAGCTCCCAGAGGTACAGATACGCAGTATTTT.